This TCR beta chain was captured by sequencing in a study of T cell changes during pregnancy in multiple sclerosis. After removal of 3 bases from V and 7 bases from J, the junction contained 8 bases not matched to a gene. This CDR3 contains 14 residues. Looked up from germline, CDR1 is SGDLS and CDR2 is YYNGEE. TCRdb keeps only in-frame clones here, not all; method: immunoSEQ multiplex PCR. The profile covers tens of thousands of clones, with about nine tenths appearing a single time and about 0.75% taken by the ten largest. This TCR came from a female donor in good health, enrolled as a control in a pregnancy study. The rearrangement joins TRBV9 to TRBJ2-5, with TRBD1 identical over 8 bases. Material: peripheral blood, obtained in the third trimester of pregnancy. Here the CDR3 reads CASSAEGQGLTQYF. DNA for the CDR3: TGTGCCAGCAGCGCCGAAGGACAGGGTTTGACCCAGTACTTC.